This T cell receptor beta chain was documented in a study of blood T cell repertoires in COVID-19. Study summary: Collection of acute and convalescent COVID-19 samples took place in the United States, Italy and Spain. PBMCs, B-cell-depleted T cells, or T cells provided the cDNA or gDNA that made up the material.

Germline-derived CDR1 and CDR2 are LNHDA and SQIVND (reference sequence). CDR3 length: 13 amino acids. V lost 5 bases to trimming and J lost 7 bases; unmatched junction nucleotides: 4. Methods used by the authors: Reference gene primers were amplified, and this amplification served to estimate nucleated cell counts. Method: immunoSEQ multiplex PCR; TCRdb's copy keeps in-frame clones and lacks some. The DNA gave D and trimming, while V, J and clone size come from that table. The table shows about 200,000 clones, with approximately 87% occurring only once. The chain combines TRBV19 with TRBJ2-1; 8 bases are a match to TRBD2. The sequencing sample was made of peripheral blood. The origin of this receptor is a woman aged 70-85 years with acute or convalescent COVID-19. The CDR3 protein is CASSLGLANEQFF. As DNA, the CDR3 is TGTGCCAGTAGTTTAGGACTAGCTAATGAGCAGTTCTTC.